Below are 24 T cell receptor beta chains sequenced from a single sample in a study of T cell changes during pregnancy in multiple sclerosis. This table comes from immunoSEQ multiplex PCR, and its TCRdb copy is limited to in-frame clones, with some not included. Of 100,000 or so clones in the sample, 94% were seen once. Sequenced material: peripheral blood, taken before pregnancy. Receptors were obtained from a female donor with multiple sclerosis, enrolled in a pregnancy study.

J is TRBJ2-7 and V is TRBV6-1, with 7 bases aligning to TRBD1. The CDR3 length is 14 residues. The V segment lost 6 bases and the J segment 6 bases; nucleotides outside the gene matches: 11. The germline V gene encodes CDR1 MNHNS and CDR2 SASEGT. As DNA, the CDR3 is TGTGCCAGCAGCCGACAGGGTCGAGGGTTCGAGCAGTACTTC. Protein sequence: CASSRQGRGFEQYF.

The chain joins TRBV29-1 to TRBJ2-7; D perhaps matches TRBD1 (6 bases). Per the germline V gene, CDR1 is SQVTM and CDR2 is ANQGSEA. This CDR3 has 15 residues. CDR3 coding DNA: TGCACGCGATCCAAACCGGGACACCCCAAGTACGAGCAGTACTTC. Translating gives CTRSKPGHPKYEQYF.

The chain has TRBV5-6 and TRBJ2-7; a weak D match, TRBD1 (6 bases). V was trimmed by 3 bases and J by 7 bases, leaving 14 bases between them. The CDR3 totals 13 residues. CDR1 and CDR2 from the germline V gene are SGHDT and YYEEEE. DNA for the CDR3: TGTGCCAGCAGCTCTTACAGGGTCGGGGAGCAGTACTTC. Translation: CASSSYRVGEQYF.

This clone came up a few times. The chain couples TRBV19 to TRBJ1-1; D uncertain. The CDR3 covers 12 residues. Germline CDR1 is LNHDA and CDR2 is SQIVND (reference sequence). The ends were cut back, 8 bases at V and 5 bases at J, with 12 bases in the middle. CDR3 nucleotide sequence: TGTGCCAGTTCCACGGGTCGAACTGAAGCTTTCTTT. Its translation: CASSTGRTEAFF. Using reference TRBV19 and TRBJ1-1 for the parts outside the CDR3, the full variable domain is DGGITQSPKYLFRKEGQNVTLSCEQNLNHDAMYWYRQDPGQGLRLIYYSQIVNDFQKGDIAEGYSVSREKKESFPLTVTSAQKNPTAFYLCASSTGRTEAFFGQGTRLTVV.

The chain recombines TRBV21-1 with TRBJ2-3; TRBD2 is the table's D call, not checked against the DNA. TRBV21-1 is noted as a pseudogene. The CDR3 is 19 amino acids. This CDR3 is CASTTQVGGLAEYTDTQYF. The CDR3 nucleotides are TGTGCCAGCACCACTCAAGTAGGGGGACTAGCGGAATACACAGATACGCAGTATTTT.

The chain joins TRBV4-2 to TRBJ2-3; 9 bases line up with TRBD1. The CDR3 runs to 17 residues. Germline CDR1 and CDR2: LGHNA and YNFKEQ. V was clipped by 1 base and J by 9 bases; unmatched bases: 14. CDR3 protein: CASSQGAGQGFRETQYF. CDR3 in DNA: TGTGCCAGCAGCCAAGGGGCGGGACAGGGTTTTAGAGAAACGCAGTATTTT.

The rearrangement uses TRBV19 and TRBJ2-1, with TRBD2 identical over 7 bases. This CDR3 region has 17 residues. V lost 3 bases and J lost 0; bases outside the gene matches: 8. The germline V gene encodes CDR1 LNHDA and CDR2 SQIVND (reference sequence). Written as DNA, the CDR3 is TGTGCCAGTAGTATTTCTAGCGGCCGCGCCTCCTACAATGAGCAGTTCTTC. Amino acid sequence: CASSISSGRASYNEQFF.

The chain joins TRBV7-9 to TRBJ2-1; TRBD2 agrees at 7 bases. The CDR3 runs 13 residues. CDR1 and CDR2 from the germline V gene are SEHNR and FQNEAQ (reference sequence). V shed 6 bases, J shed 14 bases, and the junction held 13 bases outside the gene matches. The CDR3 DNA follows: TGTGCCAGCAGTTCCAACGGACTAGATACAGAGTTCTTC. Protein: CASSSNGLDTEFF.

The chain couples TRBV5-6 to TRBJ1-2, with D possibly matching TRBD1 (5 bases). This CDR3 has 15 residues. With 1 base removed from V and 4 bases from J, the gap between germline ends came to 14 bases. Germline lookup yields CDR1 SGHDT and CDR2 YYEEEE. CDR3 region: CASSLNRLYSYGYTF. The CDR3 DNA reads TGTGCCAGCAGCTTGAACAGGCTCTACTCCTATGGCTACACCTTC.

This chain uses TRBV6-5 with TRBJ1-2; D perhaps matches TRBD1 (5 bases). V gave up 5 bases and J gave up 7 bases, with 20 bases separating them. Per germline, CDR1 MNHEY and CDR2 SVGAGI. This CDR3 spans 15 amino acids. The chain's CDR3 is CASSPPLRGAVGYTF. The CDR3 DNA is TGTGCCAGCAGTCCACCTTTAAGGGGCGCGGTTGGCTACACCTTC.

Details on this clone: Other DNA sequences in the same sample also yield this CDR3. This chain links TRBV19 with TRBJ2-7, with D possibly being TRBD2 (5 bases). The CDR3 runs to 14 residues. Per germline, CDR1 LNHDA and CDR2 SQIVND (reference sequence). The V end was cut by 2 bases, the J end by 0 bases, with 8 bases between. CDR3 protein: CASSITGSSYEQYF. For the CDR3, the DNA is TGTGCCAGTAGTATAACGGGGAGCTCCTACGAGCAGTACTTC. Combining the CDR3 with reference TRBV19 and TRBJ2-7 gives the whole variable domain DGGITQSPKYLFRKEGQNVTLSCEQNLNHDAMYWYRQDPGQGLRLIYYSQIVNDFQKGDIAEGYSVSREKKESFPLTVTSAQKNPTAFYLCASSITGSSYEQYFGPGTRLTVT.

This clone occurred once. The chain employs TRBV19 and TRBJ2-1; weak D call: TRBD1 (6 bases). CDR3 length equals 15 residues. V shed 3 bases and J shed 7 bases, with 16 bases lying between them. CDR1 and CDR2 (germline): LNHDA, SQIVND (reference sequence). CDR3 DNA sequence: TGTGCCAGTAGTATTGACAGGTCCCTAGGGAATGAGCAGTTCTTC. Amino acid sequence: CASSIDRSLGNEQFF.

J is TRBJ1-3 and V is TRBV27; the match to TRBD1 covers 8 bases. Losses at the gene ends were 3 bases for V and 6 bases for J; bases not matched to a gene: 10. Germline CDR1 and CDR2: MNHEY and SMNVEV (reference sequence). The CDR3 contains 16 residues. The CDR3: CASSLYGQGVENTIYF. The CDR3 nucleotides read TGTGCCAGCAGTTTGTACGGACAGGGCGTTGAAAACACCATATATTTT.

The chain joins TRBV7-7 to TRBJ2-1; TRBD1 matches at 7 bases. Losses at the gene ends were 5 bases for V and 0 bases for J; bases not matched to a gene: 4. The CDR3 extends over 15 amino acids. Per germline, CDR1 SSHAT and CDR2 FNYEAQ (reference sequence). CDR3 in amino acids: CASSTDRASYNEQFF. DNA of the CDR3: TGTGCCAGCAGCACCGACAGGGCCTCCTACAATGAGCAGTTCTTC.

This clone was seen once. The CDR3 coding sequence is TGTGCCAGCAGCTTAGCAGGAGCCGGGGAGCTGTTTTTT. This gives the protein CASSLAGAGELFF. The chain is built from TRBV7-9 and TRBJ2-2; no clear D. CDR3 length equals 13 residues. In germline, CDR1 is SEHNR, CDR2 FQNEAQ (reference sequence). The germline V and J ends were trimmed by 0 bases and 6 bases, with 5 bases remaining between them. Filled out from reference TRBV7-9 and TRBJ2-2, the complete variable domain reads DTGVSQNPRHKITKRGQNVTFRCDPISEHNRLYWYRQTLGQGPEFLTYFQNEAQLEKSRLLSDRFSAERPKGSFSTLEIQRTEQGDSAMYLCASSLAGAGELFFGEGSRLTVL.

The chain uses TRBV7-2 and TRBJ1-2; 9 bases are a match to TRBD1. The CDR3 totals 16 residues. Germline CDR1 is SGHTA and CDR2 is FQGNSA. V dropped 1 base and J dropped 4; count of bases not matched to a gene: 7. Here the CDR3 reads CASSLEGTGWGYGYTF. The CDR3 region has the DNA TGTGCCAGCAGCTTAGAAGGGACAGGGTGGGGCTATGGCTACACCTTC.

The CDR3 bases are TGTGCCAGCAGCTTAGATGAAGTGGGAGCGGCCCCCTACGAGCAGTACTTC. It codes for CASSLDEVGAAPYEQYF. The chain has TRBV7-6 and TRBJ2-7, with D perhaps TRBD2 (5 bases). Germline V gives CDR1 SGHVS, CDR2 FNYEAQ. Trimming removed 1 base from V and 2 bases from J, with 18 bases in between. The CDR3 spans 17 residues.

The chain has TRBV10-3 and TRBJ1-4; no firm D call. V shed 10 bases and J shed 3 bases, with 18 bases lying between them. Germline CDR1 is ENHRY and CDR2 is SYGVKD. This CDR3 has 15 amino acids. CDR3 in DNA: TGTGCCACTTCGGCTCAGGCGGGGTCTAATGAAAAACTGTTTTTT. Its protein is CATSAQAGSNEKLFF.

This clone has only one observation. The genes are TRBV6-6 and TRBJ1-4; the D is unclear. Germline CDR1 is MNHNY and CDR2 is SVGAGI (reference sequence). The CDR3 extends over 13 amino acids. V lost 5 bases, J lost 6 bases, and 10 bases lay in between. The CDR3 bases are TGTGCCAGCAGTCCCCGGTTACATGAAAAACTGTTTTTT. Translation: CASSPRLHEKLFF.

The gene calls are TRBV5-1 and TRBJ2-1, with 12 bases lining up with TRBD2. The ends lost 4 bases at V and 5 bases at J; junction bases unmatched: 10. The CDR3 consists of 17 residues. CDR1 and CDR2 (germline): SGHRS, YFSETQ. The CDR3: CASSGTSGLAGNNEQFF. The CDR3 DNA is TGCGCCAGCAGCGGCACGTCGGGACTAGCGGGTAACAATGAGCAGTTCTTC.

To note about this clone: Other DNA sequences in this specimen translate into the identical CDR3. The V call is TRBV7-6, the J call TRBJ2-5; no clear D. CDR1 and CDR2 (germline): SGHVS, FNYEAQ. The CDR3 length is 13 residues. V shed 1 base and J shed 2 bases, with 5 bases lying between them. The CDR3 DNA sequence: TGTGCCAGCAGCTTAGGGCGGCAAGAGACCCAGTACTTC. It codes for CASSLGRQETQYF.

The chain combines TRBV25-1 with TRBJ2-3, with D possibly matching TRBD2 (6 bases). Between the trimmed V and J ends, which lost 3 bases and 4 bases, there was a span of 11 bases. The CDR3 is 14 amino acids. CDR1 is MGHDK, CDR2 SYGVNS, per germline. The CDR3 nucleotides are TGTGCCAGCAGTGAGGAGGCTAGCGCAGATACGCAGTATTTT. As protein: CASSEEASADTQYF.

The chain combines TRBV30 with TRBJ1-5; weak D call: TRBD1 (6 bases). Germline V gives CDR1 GTSNPN, CDR2 SVGIG (reference sequence). V dropped 4 bases and J dropped 1 base, with 14 bases sitting between them. CDR3 length: 15 residues. The CDR3 region is CAWNPGQGSNQPQHF. The DNA of the CDR3 is TGTGCCTGGAACCCGGGACAAGGGAGCAATCAGCCCCAGCATTTT.

J is TRBJ2-1 and V is TRBV11-1; TRBD2 aligns across 13 bases. V trimming: 4 bases; J trimming: 6 bases; junction bases outside the gene matches: 6. The CDR3 is 16 amino acids. CDR1 and CDR2 (germline): SGHAT, FQDESV (reference sequence). The CDR3 DNA reads as TGTGCCAGCAGCTCCCTGGGACTAGCGGGGTTCAATGAGCAGTTCTTC. Encoded protein: CASSSLGLAGFNEQFF.